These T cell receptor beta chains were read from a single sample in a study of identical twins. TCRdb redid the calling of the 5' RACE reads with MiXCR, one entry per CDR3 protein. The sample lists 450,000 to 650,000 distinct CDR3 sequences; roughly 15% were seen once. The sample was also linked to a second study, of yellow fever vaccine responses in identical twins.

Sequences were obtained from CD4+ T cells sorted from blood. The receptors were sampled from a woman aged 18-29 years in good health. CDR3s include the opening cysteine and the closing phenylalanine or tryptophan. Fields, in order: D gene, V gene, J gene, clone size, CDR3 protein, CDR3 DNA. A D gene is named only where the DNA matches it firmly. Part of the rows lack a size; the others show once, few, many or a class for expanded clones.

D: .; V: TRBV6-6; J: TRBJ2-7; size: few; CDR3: CASATPSSYEQYF; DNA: TGTGCCAGCGCAACCCCCAGCTCCTACGAGCAGTACTTC
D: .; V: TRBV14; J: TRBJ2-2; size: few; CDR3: CASSQEIRGTGELFF; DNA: TGTGCCAGCAGCCAAGAAATAAGAGGGACCGGGGAGCTGTTTTTT
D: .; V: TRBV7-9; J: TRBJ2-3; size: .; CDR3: CASSDYSTDTQYF; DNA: TGTGCCAGCAGCGACTATAGCACAGATACGCAGTATTTT
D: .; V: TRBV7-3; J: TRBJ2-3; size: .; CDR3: CASSPLGQFTDTQYF; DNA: TGTGCCAGCAGCCCCCTGGGGCAATTCACAGATACGCAGTATTTT
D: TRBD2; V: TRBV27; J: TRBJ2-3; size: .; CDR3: CASSWAGAEDTQYF; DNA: TGTGCCAGCAGTTGGGCGGGAGCTGAAGATACGCAGTATTTT
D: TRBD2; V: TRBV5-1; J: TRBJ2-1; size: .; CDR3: CASSGPGTSGSYEQFF; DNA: TGCGCCAGCAGCGGACCCGGGACTAGCGGGAGCTATGAGCAGTTCTTC
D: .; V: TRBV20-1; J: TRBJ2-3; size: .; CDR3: CSADSGHPSTDTQYF; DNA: TGCAGTGCTGACAGCGGACACCCTAGCACAGATACGCAGTATTTT
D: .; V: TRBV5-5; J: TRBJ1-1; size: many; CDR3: CATKVTDRQNTEAFF; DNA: TGTGCCACCAAGGTTACCGACAGGCAGAACACTGAAGCTTTCTTT
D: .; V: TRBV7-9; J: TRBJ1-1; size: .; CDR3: CASSLARMDANTEAFF; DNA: TGTGCCAGCAGCTTAGCTCGTATGGATGCGAACACTGAAGCTTTCTTT
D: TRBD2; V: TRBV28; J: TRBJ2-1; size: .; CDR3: CASSSGLAGVVYEQFF; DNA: TGTGCCAGCAGTTCCGGACTAGCGGGAGTTGTGTATGAGCAGTTCTTC
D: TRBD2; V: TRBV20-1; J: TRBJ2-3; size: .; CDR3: CSAPPPTGGHDTQYF; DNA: TGCAGTGCCCCACCGCCCACGGGGGGGCACGATACGCAGTATTTT
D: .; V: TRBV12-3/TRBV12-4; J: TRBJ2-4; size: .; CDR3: CASSPPHGPGNIQYF; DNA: TGTGCCAGCAGTCCCCCCCATGGGCCAGGCAACATTCAGTACTTC
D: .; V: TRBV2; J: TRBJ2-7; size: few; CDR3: CASSEVSSYEQYF; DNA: TGTGCCAGCAGTGAGGTGAGCTCCTACGAGCAGTACTTC
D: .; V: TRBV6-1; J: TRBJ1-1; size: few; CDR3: CASSDGGVLGTEAFF; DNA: TGTGCCAGCAGTGACGGGGGGGTTCTCGGTACTGAAGCTTTCTTT
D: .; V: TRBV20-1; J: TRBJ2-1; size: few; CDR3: CSARGLVRTYNEQFF; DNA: TGCAGTGCTAGAGGTTTGGTAAGAACCTACAATGAGCAGTTCTTC
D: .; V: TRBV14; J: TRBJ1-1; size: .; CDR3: CASSQVREVGGLNTEAFF; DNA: TGTGCCAGCAGCCAAGTAAGAGAAGTCGGGGGACTGAACACTGAAGCTTTCTTT
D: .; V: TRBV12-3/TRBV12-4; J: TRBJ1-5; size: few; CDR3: CASSPRELGQPQHF; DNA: TGTGCCAGCAGTCCCCGGGAGCTGGGTCAGCCCCAGCATTTT
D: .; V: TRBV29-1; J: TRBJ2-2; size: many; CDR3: CSAPAGGTDTGELFF; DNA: TGCAGCGCTCCGGCCGGGGGTACGGACACCGGGGAGCTGTTTTTT
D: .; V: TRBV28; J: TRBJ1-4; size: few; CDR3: CASQLPRQNEKLFF; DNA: TGTGCCAGCCAACTGCCCCGACAGAATGAAAAACTGTTTTTT
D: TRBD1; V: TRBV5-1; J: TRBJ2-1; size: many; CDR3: CASSLLGQDNGEQFF; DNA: TGCGCCAGCAGCTTGTTGGGACAGGATAACGGTGAGCAGTTCTTC
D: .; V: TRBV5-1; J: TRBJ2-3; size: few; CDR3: CASSLEGHADTQYF; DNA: TGCGCCAGCAGCTTGGAGGGGCACGCAGATACGCAGTATTTT
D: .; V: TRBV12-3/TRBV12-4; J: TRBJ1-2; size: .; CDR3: CASSRNGGESYGYTF; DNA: TGTGCCAGCAGCCGAAATGGGGGGGAGTCCTATGGCTACACCTTC
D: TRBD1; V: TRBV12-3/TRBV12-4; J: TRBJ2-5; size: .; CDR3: CASRTGTAKETQYF; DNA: TGTGCCAGCAGGACCGGGACAGCTAAAGAGACCCAGTACTTC
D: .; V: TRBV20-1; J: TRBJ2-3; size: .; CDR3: CSARVDPLWGDTQYF; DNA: TGCAGTGCTAGAGTAGACCCCCTGTGGGGGGATACGCAGTATTTT
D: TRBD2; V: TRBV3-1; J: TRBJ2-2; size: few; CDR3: CASSQDLLAANTGELFF; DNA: TGTGCCAGCAGCCAAGATCTACTAGCGGCGAACACCGGGGAGCTGTTTTTT
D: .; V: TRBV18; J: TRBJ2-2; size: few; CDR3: CASSPVENTGELFF; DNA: TGTGCCAGCTCACCAGTGGAGAACACCGGGGAGCTGTTTTTT
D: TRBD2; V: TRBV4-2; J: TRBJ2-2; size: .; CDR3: CASSQATSGGAGTGELFF; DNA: TGTGCCAGCAGCCAAGCGACTAGCGGGGGGGCGGGCACCGGGGAGCTGTTTTTT